The 20 T cell receptor beta chains below were found in one sample sequenced in a study of blood T cells in healthy people across ages. Sample-barcoded 5' priming and a J-beta primer mix drove a second PCR of about 6 to 12 cycles. From the 5' RACE reads, TCRdb called clonotypes with MiXCR, one entry per CDR3 protein. The table has 1,300,000 or so distinct CDR3 sequences, 59% seen once. The specimen sequenced was blood. These receptors were obtained from a man between 18 and 35 years old in good health.

J is TRBJ2-3 and V is TRBV7-2; D perhaps matches TRBD1 (7 bases). There are 15 residues in the CDR3. Trimming took off 1 base at V and 6 bases at J, with 14 bases between the two ends. Germline V CDR1 and CDR2: SGHTA, FQGNSA. The CDR3 protein is CASSLVSGGRDTQYF. CDR3 bases: TGTGCCAGCAGCTTAGTGTCAGGGGGGCGGGATACGCAGTATTTT.

The rearrangement uses TRBV11-2 and TRBJ2-1; D is undetermined. CDR1 is SGHAT, CDR2 FQNNGV, per germline. V dropped 3 bases and J dropped 7 bases, with 7 bases sitting between them. CDR3 length equals 12 residues. CDR3 sequence reads: CASSFEVNEQFF. CDR3 nucleotides: TGTGCCAGCAGCTTTGAAGTGAATGAGCAGTTCTTC. Variable domain in full (rest from reference TRBV11-2 and TRBJ2-1): EAGVAQSPRYKIIEKRQSVAFWCNPISGHATLYWYQQILGQGPKLLIQFQNNGVVDDSQLPKDRFSAERLKGVDSTLKIQPAKLEDSAVYLCASSFEVNEQFFGPGTRLTVL.

CDR3 nucleotide sequence: TGCGCCAGCAGCTTGGTTGGGGGACAGGTAACAGATACGCAGTATTTT. This gives the protein CASSLVGGQVTDTQYF. The chain has TRBV5-1 and TRBJ2-3; 8 bases line up with TRBD1. CDR1 SGHRS and CDR2 YFSETQ come from the germline V gene. The V gene end was trimmed by 0 bases and the J gene end by 3 bases; junction bases not matched to a gene: 6. The length of the CDR3 is 16 residues.

This clonotype was observed a single time. The CDR3 DNA reads as TGCGCCAGCAGCGCTAGTCCGGGACAGGGAAGCGGGGAGCTGTTTTTT. Encoded protein: CASSASPGQGSGELFF. This chain links TRBV5-1 with TRBJ2-2; 9 nucleotides agree with TRBD1. V was clipped by 4 bases and J by 7 bases; unmatched bases: 11. CDR1 and CDR2 from the germline V gene are SGHRS and YFSETQ. The CDR3 has 16 amino acids.

The J gene is TRBJ2-3, the V gene TRBV6-5; 14 bases map to TRBD2. Germline V CDR1 and CDR2: MNHEY, SVGAGI. The CDR3 has 21 amino acids. Trimming removed 2 bases from V and 2 bases from J; junction bases left unmatched: 15. The DNA for the CDR3 is TGTGCCAGCAGTTACCCCTCGCGGACTAGCGGGAGGTTCCCATCCACAGATACGCAGTATTTT. This codes for CASSYPSRTSGRFPSTDTQYF.

The chain combines TRBV5-6 with TRBJ2-1; D is unclear. The germline V and J ends were trimmed by 3 bases and 9 bases, with 13 bases remaining between them. CDR3 length: 13 residues. Germline V gene lookup returns CDR1 SGHDT and CDR2 YYEEEE. The CDR3 DNA reads TGTGCCAGCAGCTCGTCTCGATGGGGTGAGCAGTTCTTC. Protein product: CASSSSRWGEQFF.

The genes are TRBV10-2 and TRBJ1-2; a weak D match, TRBD1 (6 bases). Germline CDR1 and CDR2: WSHSY and SAAADI. V was cut by 2 bases and J by 7 bases, with 14 bases left in between. This CDR3 region has 14 residues. This chain's CDR3 is CASSERGGLGGYTF. CDR3 bases: TGCGCCAGCAGTGAGCGGGGGGGGCTAGGTGGCTACACCTTC.

V is TRBV7-9 and J is TRBJ2-3, with 9 bases identical to TRBD2. V lost 6 bases and J lost 1; bases outside the gene matches: 8. The CDR3 has 16 amino acids. Per germline, CDR1 SEHNR and CDR2 FQNEAQ (reference sequence). Here the CDR3 DNA reads TGTGCCAGCAGACCCGGACTAGCGAACCGCACAGATACGCAGTATTTT. Amino acids: CASRPGLANRTDTQYF.

The CDR3 spells CASTPAGGPGTGELFF. CDR3 bases: TGTGCCAGCACCCCAGCGGGGGGGCCTGGCACCGGGGAGCTGTTTTTT. The rearrangement joins TRBV12-3 or TRBV12-4 to TRBJ2-2, with 10 bases fitting TRBD2. CDR3 size: 16 residues. V was pared by 7 bases and J by 4 bases, with 9 bases of the junction left unmatched.

The sample holds a few counts of this clonotype. The chain uses TRBV7-8 and TRBJ2-1, with D maybe TRBD2 (6 bases). V lost 6 bases to trimming and J lost 4 bases, with 10 bases between them. Germline CDR1 and CDR2: SGHVS and FQNEAQ. CDR3 size: 13 residues. The CDR3 DNA sequence: TGTGCCAGCAGAGGAGGGGAATACAATGAGCAGTTCTTC. It encodes CASRGGEYNEQFF.

V gene TRBV6-2 or TRBV6-3 combines with J gene TRBJ2-2; 8 bases fit TRBD2. Trimming cost V 2 bases and J 4 bases; bases outside gene matches: 3. The CDR3 contains 15 residues. Germline assignment: CDR1 MNHEY and CDR2 SVGEGT. The CDR3 is CASSYPGGATGELFF. The CDR3 DNA follows: TGTGCCAGCAGTTACCCCGGGGGGGCCACCGGGGAGCTGTTTTTT.

The chain combines TRBV27 with TRBJ2-3; 12 bases are shared with TRBD2. Per the germline V gene, CDR1 is MNHEY and CDR2 is SMNVEV (reference sequence). The CDR3 has 18 amino acids. The J segment lost 2 bases and the V segment lost 0 bases, leaving 6 bases of the junction unmatched. CDR3 sequence (DNA): TGTGCCAGCAGTTTATCTTTGACTAGCGGGAGTTACACAGATACGCAGTATTTT. Translating it yields CASSLSLTSGSYTDTQYF.

The J gene is TRBJ1-2, the V gene TRBV25-1; D gene unclear. Looked up from germline, CDR1 is MGHDK and CDR2 is SYGVNS. This CDR3 region has 18 residues. The V end lost 6 bases, the J end lost 5 bases, and 28 bases lay between the germline ends. The CDR3 is CASRSLLEPVNSTYGYTF. The CDR3 nucleotides are TGTGCCAGCAGATCGCTCCTTGAGCCCGTAAACTCTACTTATGGCTACACCTTC.

The gene calls are TRBV29-1 and TRBJ2-7; no firm D call. The DNA end favors TRBJ2-5, so the J call may be wrong. The CDR3 runs to 13 residues. Germline V CDR1 and CDR2: SQVTM, ANQGSEA. The CDR3 sequence is CSVRDPSRETQYF. The CDR3 DNA sequence: TGCAGCGTTCGAGATCCATCCCGGGAGACCCAGTACTTC.

This chain connects TRBV6-5 to TRBJ2-1; perhaps TRBD2 as D (6 bases). Per germline, CDR1 MNHEY and CDR2 SVGAGI. V was pared by 4 bases and J by 0 bases, with 13 bases between. This CDR3 is built from 16 residues. The CDR3 nucleotides read TGTGCCAGCAGTTGCGCGGCTAGCGACTCCTACAATGAGCAGTTCTTC. It yields the protein CASSCAASDSYNEQFF.

This clonotype was counted a few times. This chain links TRBV29-1 with TRBJ2-3, with D unclear. V was trimmed by 5 bases and J by 2 bases, leaving 2 bases between them. CDR3 length equals 10 residues. Germline V gene sequence: CDR1 SQVTM, CDR2 ANQGSEA. CDR3 DNA: TGCAGCGTTCACACAGATACGCAGTATTTT. This translates into CSVHTDTQYF.

The genes are TRBV6-1 and TRBJ2-4, with D hard to call. This CDR3 contains 15 residues. Trimming stripped 7 bases from V and 13 bases from J, with 26 bases between. Germline assignment: CDR1 MNHNS and CDR2 SASEGT. The CDR3 reads CASTSGMTTNYKQYF. In nucleotides, the CDR3 is TGTGCCAGCACCTCGGGTATGACCACAAACTACAAGCAGTACTTC.

The CDR3 sequence is CASSQDTGAIRYEQYF. The DNA of the CDR3 is TGCGCCAGCAGCCAAGATACAGGGGCGATCAGATACGAGCAGTACTTC. The chain couples TRBV4-3 to TRBJ2-7; 7 nucleotides agree with TRBD1. CDR1 LGHNA and CDR2 YSLEER come from the germline V gene. The junction had 9 bases not matched to a gene; V was cut back by 0 bases and J by 4 bases. The CDR3 is 16 amino acids.

This chain joins TRBV20-1 and TRBJ2-2; 8 bases align to TRBD2. The trim removed 5 bases at V and 8 bases at J, leaving 7 bases unmatched. Germline loops: CDR1 DFQATT, CDR2 SNEGSKA (reference sequence). This CDR3 has 13 amino acids. The CDR3 here is CSASGRAGGELFF. CDR3 sequence (DNA): TGCAGTGCTTCCGGGAGGGCCGGGGGGGAGCTGTTTTTT.

The chain has TRBV10-3 and TRBJ2-1, with D maybe TRBD1 (5 bases). The V gene lost 5 bases and the J gene lost 5 bases, with 13 bases spanning the gap. Germline V lookup: CDR1 ENHRY, CDR2 SYGVKD. CDR3 length: 14 amino acids. CDR3 loop: CAISPGQTDNEQFF. DNA of the CDR3: TGTGCCATCAGTCCAGGCCAGACAGACAATGAGCAGTTCTTC.